This record looks at one T cell receptor (beta chain) sequence and its context. The observed sequence ends 3 residues before the CDR3 terminus, with the missing tail filled in from the germline J gene. This sample is part of a study of T cells in women clearing cervical HPV infection. Study-wide context: Controls were women whose single incident HPV16 infection cleared within 12 months without precancer or cancer. For cases, blood was sampled a median about 140 days after lesion detection, interquartile range roughly 90 to 210 days.

Sequencing was performed with immunoSEQ multiplex PCR; in TCRdb, only in-frame clones are kept and a portion is missing. In all, the sample yields roughly 25,000 clones. Looked up from germline, CDR1 is SEHNR and CDR2 is FQNEAQ (reference sequence). This CDR3 comprises 14 residues. V gave up 1 base and J gave up 1 base, with 7 bases separating them. The source of this sequence is a woman aged 18-69 years with a cervical HPV16 infection that either progressed to CIN3+ or cleared (not recorded which). The chain uses TRBV7-9 and TRBJ1-1; D possibly corresponds to TRBD1 (5 bases). Sequencing used blood buffy coat. The CDR3 bases that were read are TGTGCCAGCAGCTTAGAGACAGCGAACACTGAA. This gives the protein CASSLETANTE. The full-length CDR3 reads as CASSLETANTEAFF.